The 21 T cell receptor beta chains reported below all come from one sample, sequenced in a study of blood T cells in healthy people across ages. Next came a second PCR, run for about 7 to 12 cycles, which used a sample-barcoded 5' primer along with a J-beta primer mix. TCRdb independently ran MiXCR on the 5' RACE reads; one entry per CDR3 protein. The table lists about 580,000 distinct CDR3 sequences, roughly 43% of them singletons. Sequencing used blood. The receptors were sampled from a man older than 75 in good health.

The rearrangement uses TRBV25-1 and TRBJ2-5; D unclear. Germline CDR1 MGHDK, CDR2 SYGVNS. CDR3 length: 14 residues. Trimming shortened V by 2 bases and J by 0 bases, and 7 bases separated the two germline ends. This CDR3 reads CASSEDGNQETQYF. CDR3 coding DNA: TGTGCCAGCAGTGAAGACGGCAACCAAGAGACCCAGTACTTC.

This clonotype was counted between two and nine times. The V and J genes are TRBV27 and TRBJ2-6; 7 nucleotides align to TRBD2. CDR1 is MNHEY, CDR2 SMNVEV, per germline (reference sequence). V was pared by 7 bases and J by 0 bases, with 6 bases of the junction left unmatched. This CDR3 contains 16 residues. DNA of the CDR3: TGTGCCAGCACCTCTTGGGGGGGCTCTGGGGCCAACGTCCTGACTTTC. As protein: CASTSWGGSGANVLTF.

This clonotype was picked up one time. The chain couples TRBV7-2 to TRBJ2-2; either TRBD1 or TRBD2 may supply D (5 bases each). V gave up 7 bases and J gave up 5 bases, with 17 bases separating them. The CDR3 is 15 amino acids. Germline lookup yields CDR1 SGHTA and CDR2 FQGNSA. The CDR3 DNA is TGTGCCAGCAACCGATGGGGGAGACGTACCGGGGAGCTGTTTTTT. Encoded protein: CASNRWGRRTGELFF.

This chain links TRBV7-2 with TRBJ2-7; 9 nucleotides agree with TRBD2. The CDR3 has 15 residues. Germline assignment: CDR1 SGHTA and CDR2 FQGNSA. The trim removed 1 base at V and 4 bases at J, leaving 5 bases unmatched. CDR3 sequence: CASSLDSGRQYEQYF. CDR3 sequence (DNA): TGTGCCAGCAGCTTAGACAGCGGGAGGCAGTACGAGCAGTACTTC.

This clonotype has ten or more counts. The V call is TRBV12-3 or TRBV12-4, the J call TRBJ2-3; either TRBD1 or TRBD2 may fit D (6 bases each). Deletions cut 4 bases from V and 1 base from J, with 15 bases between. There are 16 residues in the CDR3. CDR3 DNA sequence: TGTGCCAGCAGTTGGGCGGGGACACTGCGCACAGATACGCAGTATTTT. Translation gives CASSWAGTLRTDTQYF.

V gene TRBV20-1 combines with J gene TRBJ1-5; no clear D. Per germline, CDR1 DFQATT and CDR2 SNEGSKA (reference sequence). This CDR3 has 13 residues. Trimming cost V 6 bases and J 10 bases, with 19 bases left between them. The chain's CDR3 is CSALRADDRPQHF. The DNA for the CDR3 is TGCAGTGCCCTACGGGCAGACGATCGCCCCCAGCATTTT.

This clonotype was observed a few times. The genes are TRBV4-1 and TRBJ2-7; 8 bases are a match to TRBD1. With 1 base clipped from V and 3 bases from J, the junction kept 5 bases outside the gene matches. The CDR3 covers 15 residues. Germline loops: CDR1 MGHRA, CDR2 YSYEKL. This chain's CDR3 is CASSQGGQGHYEQYF. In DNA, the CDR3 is TGCGCCAGCAGCCAAGGCGGACAGGGCCACTACGAGCAGTACTTC.

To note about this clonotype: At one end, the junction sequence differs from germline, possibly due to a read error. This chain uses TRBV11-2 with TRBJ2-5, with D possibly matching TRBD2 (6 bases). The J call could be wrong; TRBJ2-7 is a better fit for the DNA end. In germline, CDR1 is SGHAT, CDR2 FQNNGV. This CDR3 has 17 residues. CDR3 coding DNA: TGTGCCTGCAGCTCATATGCTAGCGACCCATACCCCTACGAGCAGTACTTC. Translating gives CACSSYASDPYPYEQYF.

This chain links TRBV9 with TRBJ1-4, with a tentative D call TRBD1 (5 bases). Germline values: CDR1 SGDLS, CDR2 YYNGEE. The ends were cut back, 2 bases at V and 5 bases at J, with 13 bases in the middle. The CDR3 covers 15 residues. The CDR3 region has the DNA TGTGCCAGCAGCGTTCACGGCAGGGTCAATGAAAAACTGTTTTTT. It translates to CASSVHGRVNEKLFF.

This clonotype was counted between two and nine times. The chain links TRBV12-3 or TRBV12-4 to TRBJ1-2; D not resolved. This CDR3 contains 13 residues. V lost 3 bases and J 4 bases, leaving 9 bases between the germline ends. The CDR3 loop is CASSFGGFYGYTF. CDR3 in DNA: TGTGCCAGCAGTTTTGGCGGTTTCTATGGCTACACCTTC.

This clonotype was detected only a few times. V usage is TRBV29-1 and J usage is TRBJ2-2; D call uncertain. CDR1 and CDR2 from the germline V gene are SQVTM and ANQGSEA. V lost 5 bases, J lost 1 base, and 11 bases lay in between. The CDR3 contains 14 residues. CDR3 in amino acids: CSVIMGQNTGELFF. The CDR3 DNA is TGCAGCGTTATCATGGGCCAGAACACCGGGGAGCTGTTTTTT.

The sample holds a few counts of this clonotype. The CDR3 reads CASTRPGTGELFF. The DNA of the CDR3 is TGTGCCAGCACCCGGCCTGGCACCGGGGAGCTGTTTTTT. The chain combines TRBV6-5 with TRBJ2-2; D call uncertain. In germline, CDR1 is MNHEY, CDR2 SVGAGI. The V and J ends lost 7 bases and 4 bases respectively, with 10 bases between them. The CDR3 consists of 13 residues.

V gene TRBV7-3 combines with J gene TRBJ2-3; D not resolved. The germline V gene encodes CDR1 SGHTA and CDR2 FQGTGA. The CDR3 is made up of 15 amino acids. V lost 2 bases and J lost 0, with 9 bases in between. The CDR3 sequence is CASSLAVTSTDTQYF. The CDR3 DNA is TGTGCCAGCAGCTTAGCAGTAACTAGCACAGATACGCAGTATTTT.

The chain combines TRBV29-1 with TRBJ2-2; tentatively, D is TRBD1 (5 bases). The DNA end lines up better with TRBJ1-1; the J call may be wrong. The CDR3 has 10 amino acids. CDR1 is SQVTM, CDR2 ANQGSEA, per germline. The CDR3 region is CSVETGGAFF. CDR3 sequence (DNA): TGCAGCGTTGAAACGGGGGGAGCTTTCTTT.

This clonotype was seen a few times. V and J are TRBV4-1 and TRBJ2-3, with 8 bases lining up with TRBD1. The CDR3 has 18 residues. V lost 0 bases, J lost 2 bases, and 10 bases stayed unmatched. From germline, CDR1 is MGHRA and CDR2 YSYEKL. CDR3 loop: CASSQDGTGGGVTDTQYF. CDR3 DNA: TGCGCCAGCAGCCAAGATGGGACAGGAGGGGGTGTCACAGATACGCAGTATTTT.

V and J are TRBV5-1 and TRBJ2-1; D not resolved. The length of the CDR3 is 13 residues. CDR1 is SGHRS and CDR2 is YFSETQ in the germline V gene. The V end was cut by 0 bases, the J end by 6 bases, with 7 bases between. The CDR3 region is CASSLVVSNEQFF. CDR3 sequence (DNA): TGCGCCAGCAGCTTGGTAGTCTCCAATGAGCAGTTCTTC.

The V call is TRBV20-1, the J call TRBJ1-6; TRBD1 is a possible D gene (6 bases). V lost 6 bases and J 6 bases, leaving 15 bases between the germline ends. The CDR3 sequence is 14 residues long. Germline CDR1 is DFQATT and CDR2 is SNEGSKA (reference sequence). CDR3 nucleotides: TGCAGTGCAAACAAACAGGGCAGTAATTCACCCCTCCACTTT. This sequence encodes CSANKQGSNSPLHF.

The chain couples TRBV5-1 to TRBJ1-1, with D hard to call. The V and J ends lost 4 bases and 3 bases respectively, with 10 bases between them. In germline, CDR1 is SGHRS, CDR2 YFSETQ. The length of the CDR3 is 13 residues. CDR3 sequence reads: CASSRSGDTEAFF. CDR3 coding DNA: TGCGCCAGCAGCCGTTCTGGGGACACTGAAGCTTTCTTT.

CDR3 nucleotides: TGTGCCAGCAGTCGGACGGGCGCCAGTTCTTATGGCTACACCTTC. Translation: CASSRTGASSYGYTF. The chain couples TRBV7-2 to TRBJ1-2, with D unclear. The germline gives CDR1 SGHTA, CDR2 FQGNSA. Trimming took 6 bases from V and 5 from J, leaving 19 bases between them. This CDR3 contains 15 residues.

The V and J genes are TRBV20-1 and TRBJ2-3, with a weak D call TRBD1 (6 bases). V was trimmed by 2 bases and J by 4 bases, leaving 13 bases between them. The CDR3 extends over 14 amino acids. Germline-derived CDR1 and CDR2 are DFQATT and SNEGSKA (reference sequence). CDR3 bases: TGCAGTGCTAGAATAGAAGGGGGTCCAGATACGCAGTATTTT. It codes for CSARIEGGPDTQYF.

The CDR3: CASSYTGSGANVLTF. CDR3 bases: TGTGCCAGCAGCTATACAGGCTCTGGGGCCAACGTCCTGACTTTC. The chain carries TRBV5-6 and TRBJ2-6, with D tentatively TRBD1 (5 bases). Per the germline V gene, CDR1 is SGHDT and CDR2 is YYEEEE. The CDR3 is 15 residues long. V was clipped by 3 bases and J by 0 bases, with 7 bases between them.